This T cell receptor beta chain derives from a study of Graves' ophthalmopathy and Graves' hyperthyroidism. Study in general: Untreated patients at initial diagnosis provided peripheral blood. Study results and limitations: Ophthalmopathy and stable hyperthyroidism were discriminated by a 13-signature model, with 87.88% sensitivity and around 81% specificity.

Certain patients, namely those with other autoimmune diseases, uncontrolled infections, pregnancy or lactation, were excluded. Sampling around 10 ml of fresh peripheral blood provided the PBMCs. This clonotype has a count of ten or more. Antigen unknown. The V and J ends lost 1 base and 1 base, in that order; junction bases with no gene match: 10. The CDR3 has 17 residues. Germline V lookup: CDR1 DFQATT, CDR2 SNEGSKA (reference sequence). RNA transcripts were the template, and TCR beta CDR3 regions were amplified from them. Amplification began with first-round RT-PCR using HTBI primers, then second-round multiplex PCR was performed. Via MiXCR, TCRdb re-called the multiplex PCR reads, giving one row per CDR3 protein. The repertoire consists of hundreds of thousands of distinct CDR3 sequences, with 20% to 25% occurring once and the leading ten covering approximately 7.7%.

This sequence originates from a woman younger than 30 with stable Graves' hyperthyroidism. Some clones in this sample may be carry-over from other donors' samples. This chain joins TRBV20-1 and TRBJ1-5; TRBD1 matches at 7 bases. The sample taken for sequencing was peripheral blood. The CDR3 DNA is TGCAGTGCTAGAGTTCTCAAGGGGGCGATAAGCAATCAGCCCCAGCATTTT. Translating gives CSARVLKGAISNQPQHF.